The source of this TCR beta chain is a study of T cell responses to AZD1222 COVID-19 vaccine. General study points: Repertoire collection took place solely once the T cell response had peaked.

Germline CDR1 reads MNHEY; CDR2 reads SVGEGT. The V end lost 4 bases, the J end lost 5 bases, and 18 bases lay between the germline ends. CDR3 length: 16 residues. With regard to this clone: The antigen remains unidentified.

The protocol was immunoSEQ multiplex PCR, while the TCRdb copy is restricted to in-frame clones and leaves out a portion. The sample lists around 77,000 clones; roughly 88% were seen once. This TCR derives from an adult in good health. This chain joins TRBV6-2 or TRBV6-3 and TRBJ2-1, with D unclear. Specimen: peripheral blood, collected on day 0 of AZD1222 vaccination. CDR3 sequence: CASSSLAILTNNEQFF. The CDR3 region has the DNA TGTGCCAGCAGTTCCCTGGCCATCTTGACAAACAATGAGCAGTTCTTC.